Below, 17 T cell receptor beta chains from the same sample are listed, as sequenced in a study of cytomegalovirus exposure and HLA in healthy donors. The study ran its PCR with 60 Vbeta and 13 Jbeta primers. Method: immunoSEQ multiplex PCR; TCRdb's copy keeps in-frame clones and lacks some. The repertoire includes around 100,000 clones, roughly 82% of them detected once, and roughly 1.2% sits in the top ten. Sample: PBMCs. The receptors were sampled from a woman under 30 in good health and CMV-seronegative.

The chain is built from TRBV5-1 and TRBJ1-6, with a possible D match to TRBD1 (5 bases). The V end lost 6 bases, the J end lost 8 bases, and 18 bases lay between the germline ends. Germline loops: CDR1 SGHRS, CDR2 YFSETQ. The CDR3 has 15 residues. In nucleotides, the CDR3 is TGCGCCAGCACCCTTGGGGCAGGGAAGGATTCACCCCTCCACTTT. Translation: CASTLGAGKDSPLHF.

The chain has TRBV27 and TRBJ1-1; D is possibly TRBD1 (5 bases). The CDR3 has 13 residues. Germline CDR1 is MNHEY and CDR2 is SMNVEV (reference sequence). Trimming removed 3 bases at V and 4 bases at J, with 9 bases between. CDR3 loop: CASSFVGGTEAFF. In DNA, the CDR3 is TGTGCCAGCAGTTTCGTGGGGGGCACTGAAGCTTTCTTT.

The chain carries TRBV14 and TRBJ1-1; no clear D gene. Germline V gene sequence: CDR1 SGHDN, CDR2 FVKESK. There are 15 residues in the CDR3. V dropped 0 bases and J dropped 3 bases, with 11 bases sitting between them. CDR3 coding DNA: TGTGCCAGCAGCCAAGATCCTGTGAGATACACTGAAGCTTTCTTT. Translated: CASSQDPVRYTEAFF.

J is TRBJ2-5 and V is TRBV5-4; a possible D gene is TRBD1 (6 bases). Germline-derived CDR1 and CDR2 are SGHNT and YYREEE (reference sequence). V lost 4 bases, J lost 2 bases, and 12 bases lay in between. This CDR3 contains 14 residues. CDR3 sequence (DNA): TGTGCCAGCAGCCCCCGGGACACACAAGAGACCCAGTACTTC. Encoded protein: CASSPRDTQETQYF.

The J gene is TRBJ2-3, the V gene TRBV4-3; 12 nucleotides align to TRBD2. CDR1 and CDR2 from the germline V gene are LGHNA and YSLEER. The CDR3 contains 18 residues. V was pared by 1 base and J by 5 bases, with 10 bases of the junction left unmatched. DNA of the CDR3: TGCGCCAGCAGCCAAGGGACTAGCGGGGCTCCCGGCGGAGATACGCAGTATTTT. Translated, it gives CASSQGTSGAPGGDTQYF.

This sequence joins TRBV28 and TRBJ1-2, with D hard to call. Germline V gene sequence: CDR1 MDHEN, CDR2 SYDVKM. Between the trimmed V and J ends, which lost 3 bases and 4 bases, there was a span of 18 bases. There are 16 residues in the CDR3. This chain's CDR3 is CASSFPGGGTLYGYTF. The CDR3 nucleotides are TGTGCCAGCAGTTTTCCCGGTGGAGGAACCCTCTATGGCTACACCTTC.

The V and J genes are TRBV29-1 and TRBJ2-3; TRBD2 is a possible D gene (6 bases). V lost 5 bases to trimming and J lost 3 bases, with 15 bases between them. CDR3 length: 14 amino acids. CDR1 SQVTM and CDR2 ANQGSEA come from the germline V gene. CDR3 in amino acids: CSVSPRGSTDTQYF. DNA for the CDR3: TGCAGCGTTTCCCCCCGGGGGAGTACAGATACGCAGTATTTT.

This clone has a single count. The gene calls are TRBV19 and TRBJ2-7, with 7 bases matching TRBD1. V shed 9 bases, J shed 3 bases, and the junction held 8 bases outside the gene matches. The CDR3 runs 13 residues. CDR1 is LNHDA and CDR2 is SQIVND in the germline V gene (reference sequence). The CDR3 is CASEQGSVYEQYF. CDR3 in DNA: TGTGCCAGCGAACAGGGGAGTGTCTACGAGCAGTACTTC.

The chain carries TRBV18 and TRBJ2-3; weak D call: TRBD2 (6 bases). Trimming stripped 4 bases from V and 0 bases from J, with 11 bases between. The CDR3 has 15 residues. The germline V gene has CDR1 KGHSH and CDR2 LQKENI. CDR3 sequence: CASSRGLTSTDTQYF. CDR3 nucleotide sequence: TGTGCCAGCTCACGGGGACTGACTAGCACAGATACGCAGTATTTT.

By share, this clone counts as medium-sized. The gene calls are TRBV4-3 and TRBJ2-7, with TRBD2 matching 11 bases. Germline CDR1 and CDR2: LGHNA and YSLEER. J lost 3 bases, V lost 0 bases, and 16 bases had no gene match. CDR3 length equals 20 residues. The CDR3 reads CASSQEVLAGGHGGYYEQYF. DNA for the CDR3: TGCGCCAGCAGCCAAGAGGTCCTAGCGGGGGGCCATGGAGGCTACTACGAGCAGTACTTC.

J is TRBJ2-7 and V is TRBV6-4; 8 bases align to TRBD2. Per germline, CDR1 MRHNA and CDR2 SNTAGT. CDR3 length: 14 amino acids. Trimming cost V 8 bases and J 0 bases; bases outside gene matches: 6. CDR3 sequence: CASRRGGISYEQYF. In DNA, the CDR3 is TGTGCCAGCCGTCGGGGGGGAATCTCCTACGAGCAGTACTTC.

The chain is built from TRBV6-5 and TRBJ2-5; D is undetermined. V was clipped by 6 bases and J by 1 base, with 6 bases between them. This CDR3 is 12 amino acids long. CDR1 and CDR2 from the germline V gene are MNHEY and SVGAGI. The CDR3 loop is CASSRSQETQYF. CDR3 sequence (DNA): TGTGCCAGCAGCCGCAGCCAAGAGACCCAGTACTTC.

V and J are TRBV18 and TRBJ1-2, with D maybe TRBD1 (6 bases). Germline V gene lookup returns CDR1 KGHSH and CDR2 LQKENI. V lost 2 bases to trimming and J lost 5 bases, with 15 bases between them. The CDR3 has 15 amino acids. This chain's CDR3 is CASSPTQGRGYGYTF. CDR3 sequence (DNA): TGTGCCAGCTCACCAACTCAGGGGCGAGGGTATGGCTACACCTTC.

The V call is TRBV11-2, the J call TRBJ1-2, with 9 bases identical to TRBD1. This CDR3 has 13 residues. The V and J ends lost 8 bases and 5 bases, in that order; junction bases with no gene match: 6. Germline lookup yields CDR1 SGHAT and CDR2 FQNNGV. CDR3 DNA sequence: TGTGCCAGCGGGGGACAGGGAAATTATGGCTACACCTTC. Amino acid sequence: CASGGQGNYGYTF.

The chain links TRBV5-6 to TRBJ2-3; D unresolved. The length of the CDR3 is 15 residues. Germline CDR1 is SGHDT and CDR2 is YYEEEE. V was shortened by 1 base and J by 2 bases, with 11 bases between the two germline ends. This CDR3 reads CASSLLRQFTDTQYF. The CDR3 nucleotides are TGTGCCAGCAGCTTGCTGAGACAATTCACAGATACGCAGTATTTT.

CDR3 protein: CASSPSSGRAFGELFF. The CDR3 region has the DNA TGTGCCAGCAGCCCCTCTAGCGGGAGGGCCTTCGGGGAGCTGTTTTTT. The chain couples TRBV6-6 to TRBJ2-2, with 12 nucleotides matching TRBD2. V shed 6 bases and J 7 bases; nucleotides not matched to a gene: 9. Germline loops: CDR1 MNHNY, CDR2 SVGAGI (reference sequence). The CDR3 has 16 residues.

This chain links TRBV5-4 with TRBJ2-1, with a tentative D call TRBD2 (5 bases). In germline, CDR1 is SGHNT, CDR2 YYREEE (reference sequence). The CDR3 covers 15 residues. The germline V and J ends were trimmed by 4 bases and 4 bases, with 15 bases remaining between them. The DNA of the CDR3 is TGTGCCAGCAGCGCCGGTAGCGAGAAATACAATGAGCAGTTCTTC. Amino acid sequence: CASSAGSEKYNEQFF.